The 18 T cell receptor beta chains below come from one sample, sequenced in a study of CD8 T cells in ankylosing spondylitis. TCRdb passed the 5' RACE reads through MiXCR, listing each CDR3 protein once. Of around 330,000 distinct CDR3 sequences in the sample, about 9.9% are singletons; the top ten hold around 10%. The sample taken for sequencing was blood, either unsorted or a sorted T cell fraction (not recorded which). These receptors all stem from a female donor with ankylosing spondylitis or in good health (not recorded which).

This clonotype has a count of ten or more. The CDR3 spells CSASLAGPYEQYF. CDR3 DNA: TGCAGTGCTAGTCTAGCGGGTCCGTACGAGCAGTACTTC. This rearrangement joins TRBV20-1 to TRBJ2-7; 8 nucleotides agree with TRBD2. J lost 4 bases, V lost 3 bases, and 5 bases had no gene match. The CDR3 length is 13 residues. Per germline, CDR1 DFQATT and CDR2 SNEGSKA (reference sequence).

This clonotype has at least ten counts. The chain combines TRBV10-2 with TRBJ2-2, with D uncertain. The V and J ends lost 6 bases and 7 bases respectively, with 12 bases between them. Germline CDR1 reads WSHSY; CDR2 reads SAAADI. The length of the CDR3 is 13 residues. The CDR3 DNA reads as TGCGCCAGCAGCGACGGGTTGGTCGGGGAGCTGTTTTTT. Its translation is CASSDGLVGELFF.

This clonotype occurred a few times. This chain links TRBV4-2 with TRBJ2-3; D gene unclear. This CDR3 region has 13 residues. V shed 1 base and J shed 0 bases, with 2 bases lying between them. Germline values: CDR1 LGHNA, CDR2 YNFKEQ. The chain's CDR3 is CASSQVSTDTQYF. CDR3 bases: TGTGCCAGCAGCCAAGTGAGCACAGATACGCAGTATTTT.

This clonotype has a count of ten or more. The DNA of the CDR3 is TGTGCCAGCAACCGGGACAGCTATAGCAATCAGCCCCAGCATTTT. Protein sequence: CASNRDSYSNQPQHF. The chain couples TRBV28 to TRBJ1-5, with 7 nucleotides matching TRBD1. The CDR3 consists of 15 residues. The V and J ends lost 7 bases and 0 bases, in that order; junction bases with no gene match: 6. Germline V gives CDR1 MDHEN, CDR2 SYDVKM.

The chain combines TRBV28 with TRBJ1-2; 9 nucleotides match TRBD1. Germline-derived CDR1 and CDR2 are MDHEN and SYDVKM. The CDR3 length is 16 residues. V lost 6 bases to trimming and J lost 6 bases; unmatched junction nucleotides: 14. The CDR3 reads CASSRVTDRGLNGYTF. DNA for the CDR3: TGTGCCAGCAGCCGTGTGACGGACAGGGGTTTAAATGGCTACACCTTC.

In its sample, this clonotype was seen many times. In DNA form, the CDR3 reads TGTGCCAGCAGTCCCTACGGGAGGGCAATAGATACGCAGTATTTT. Protein product: CASSPYGRAIDTQYF. The rearrangement joins TRBV28 to TRBJ2-3, with TRBD2 matching 8 bases. Trimming cost V 5 bases and J 5 bases; bases outside gene matches: 9. CDR3 length: 15 amino acids. Germline CDR1 is MDHEN and CDR2 is SYDVKM.

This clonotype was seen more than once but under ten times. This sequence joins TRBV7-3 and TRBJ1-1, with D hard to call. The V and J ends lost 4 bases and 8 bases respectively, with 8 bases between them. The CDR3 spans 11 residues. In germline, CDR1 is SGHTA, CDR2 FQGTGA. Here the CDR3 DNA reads TGTGCCAGCAGCTCTGGGCACGAAGCTTTCTTT. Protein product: CASSSGHEAFF.

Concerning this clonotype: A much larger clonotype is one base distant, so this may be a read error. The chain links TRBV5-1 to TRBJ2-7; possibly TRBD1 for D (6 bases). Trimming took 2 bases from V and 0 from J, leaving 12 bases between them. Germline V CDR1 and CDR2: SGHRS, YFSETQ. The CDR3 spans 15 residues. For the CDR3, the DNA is TGCGCCAGCAGCTTTAGACAGGACCGCTCCTACGAGCAGTACTTC. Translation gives CASSFRQDRSYEQYF.

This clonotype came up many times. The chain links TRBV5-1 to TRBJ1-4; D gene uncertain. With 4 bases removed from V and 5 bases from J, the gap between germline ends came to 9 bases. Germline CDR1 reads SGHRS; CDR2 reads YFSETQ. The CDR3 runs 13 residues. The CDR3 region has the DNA TGCGCCAGCAGCAGTGCCCAGAATGAAAAACTGTTTTTT. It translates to CASSSAQNEKLFF. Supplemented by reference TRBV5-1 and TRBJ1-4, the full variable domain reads KAGVTQTPRYLIKTRGQQVTLSCSPISGHRSVSWYQQTPGQGLQFLFEYFSETQRNKGNFPGRFSGRQFSNSRSEMNVSTLELGDSALYLCASSSAQNEKLFFGSGTQLSVL.

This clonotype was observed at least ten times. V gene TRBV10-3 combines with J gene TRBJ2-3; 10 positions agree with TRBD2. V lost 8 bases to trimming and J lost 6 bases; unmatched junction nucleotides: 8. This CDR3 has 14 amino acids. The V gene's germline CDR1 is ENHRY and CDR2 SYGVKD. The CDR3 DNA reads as TGTGCCATCCAAAGCGGGAGGGCCGACGATACGCAGTATTTT. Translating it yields CAIQSGRADDTQYF.

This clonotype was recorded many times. CDR3 DNA sequence: TGCAGCGTTGTTTGGCTAGCGGGAGGGGGTACGGTCAATGAGCAGTTCTTC. It translates to CSVVWLAGGGTVNEQFF. The chain links TRBV29-1 to TRBJ2-1; the match to TRBD2 covers 12 bases. This CDR3 contains 17 residues. Germline CDR1 and CDR2: SQVTM and ANQGSEA. Trimming cost V 4 bases and J 6 bases; bases outside gene matches: 13.

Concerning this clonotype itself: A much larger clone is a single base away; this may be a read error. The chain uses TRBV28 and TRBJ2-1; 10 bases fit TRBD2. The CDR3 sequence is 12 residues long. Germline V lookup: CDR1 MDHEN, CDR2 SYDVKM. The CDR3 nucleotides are TGTTCCAGCAACGGATTAGCGGGAGGTGCGTTCTTC. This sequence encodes CSSNGLAGGAFF.

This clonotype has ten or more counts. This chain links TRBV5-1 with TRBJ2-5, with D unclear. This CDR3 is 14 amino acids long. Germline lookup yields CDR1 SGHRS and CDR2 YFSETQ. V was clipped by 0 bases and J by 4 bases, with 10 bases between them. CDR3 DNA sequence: TGCGCCAGCAGCTTGGACCTGATGGGAGAGACCCAGTACTTC. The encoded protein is CASSLDLMGETQYF.

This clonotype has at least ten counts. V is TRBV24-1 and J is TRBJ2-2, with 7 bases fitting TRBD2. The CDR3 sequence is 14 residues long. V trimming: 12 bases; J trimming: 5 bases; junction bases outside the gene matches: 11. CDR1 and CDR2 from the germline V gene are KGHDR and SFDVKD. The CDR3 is CAENRTGGTGELFF. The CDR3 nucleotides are TGTGCCGAGAATAGGACGGGAGGTACCGGGGAGCTGTTTTTT.

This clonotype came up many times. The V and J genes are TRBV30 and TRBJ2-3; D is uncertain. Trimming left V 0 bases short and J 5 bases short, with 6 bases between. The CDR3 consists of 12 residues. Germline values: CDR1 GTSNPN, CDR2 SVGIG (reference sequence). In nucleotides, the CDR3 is TGTGCCTGGAGTGTACTGGAAGATACGCAGTATTTT. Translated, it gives CAWSVLEDTQYF.

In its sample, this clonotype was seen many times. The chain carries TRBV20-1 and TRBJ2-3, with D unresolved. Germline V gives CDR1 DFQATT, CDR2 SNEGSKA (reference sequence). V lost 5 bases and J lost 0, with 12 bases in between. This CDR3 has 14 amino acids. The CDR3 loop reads CSAQIAASTDTQYF. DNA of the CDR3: TGCAGTGCTCAGATCGCGGCTAGCACAGATACGCAGTATTTT.

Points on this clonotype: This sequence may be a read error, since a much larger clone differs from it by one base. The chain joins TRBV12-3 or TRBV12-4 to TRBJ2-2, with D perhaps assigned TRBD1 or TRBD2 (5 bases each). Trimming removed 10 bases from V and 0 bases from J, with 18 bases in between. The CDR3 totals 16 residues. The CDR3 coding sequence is TGTGCCACCCCACCCGGGATGGGGGCGAACACCGGGGAGCTGTTTTTT. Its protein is CATPPGMGANTGELFF.

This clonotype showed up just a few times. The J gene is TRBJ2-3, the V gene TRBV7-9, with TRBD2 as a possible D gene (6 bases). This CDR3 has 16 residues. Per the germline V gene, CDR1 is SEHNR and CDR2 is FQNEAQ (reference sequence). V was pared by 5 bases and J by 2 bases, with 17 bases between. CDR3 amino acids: CASSHGEAEPTDTQYF. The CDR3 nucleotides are TGTGCCAGCAGCCACGGGGAGGCGGAGCCCACAGATACGCAGTATTTT.